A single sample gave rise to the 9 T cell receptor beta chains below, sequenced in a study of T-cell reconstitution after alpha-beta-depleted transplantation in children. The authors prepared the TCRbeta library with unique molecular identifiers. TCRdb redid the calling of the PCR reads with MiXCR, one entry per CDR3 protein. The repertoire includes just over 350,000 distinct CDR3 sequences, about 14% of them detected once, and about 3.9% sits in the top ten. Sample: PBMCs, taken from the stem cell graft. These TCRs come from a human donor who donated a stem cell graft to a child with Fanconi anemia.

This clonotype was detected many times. CDR3 region: CASSDPGLAVDTQYF. The CDR3 DNA follows: TGCGCCAGCAGCGATCCGGGACTAGCAGTAGATACGCAGTATTTT. J is TRBJ2-3 and V is TRBV5-1, with 9 bases aligning to TRBD2. The ends lost 4 bases at V and 5 bases at J; junction bases unmatched: 8. This CDR3 has 15 residues. CDR1 SGHRS and CDR2 YFSETQ come from the germline V gene.

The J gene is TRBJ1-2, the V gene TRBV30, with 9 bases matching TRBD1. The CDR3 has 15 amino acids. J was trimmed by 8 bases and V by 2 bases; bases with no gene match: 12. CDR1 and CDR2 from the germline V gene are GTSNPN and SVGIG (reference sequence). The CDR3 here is CAWSQRTGDPLGYTF. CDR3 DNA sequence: TGTGCCTGGAGTCAGAGGACAGGGGACCCCCTGGGCTACACCTTC. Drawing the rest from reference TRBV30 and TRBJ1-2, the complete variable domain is SQTIHQWPATLVQPVGSPLSLECTVEGTSNPNLYWYRQAAGRGLQLLFYSVGIGQISSEVPQNLSASRPQDRQFILSSKKLLLSDSGFYLCAWSQRTGDPLGYTFGSGTRLTVV.

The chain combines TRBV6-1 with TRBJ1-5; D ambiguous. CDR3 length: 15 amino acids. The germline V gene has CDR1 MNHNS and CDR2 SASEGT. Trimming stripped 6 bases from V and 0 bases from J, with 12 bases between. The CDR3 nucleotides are TGTGCCAGCAGACCCGCGATGGCTAGCAATCAGCCCCAGCATTTT. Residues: CASRPAMASNQPQHF.

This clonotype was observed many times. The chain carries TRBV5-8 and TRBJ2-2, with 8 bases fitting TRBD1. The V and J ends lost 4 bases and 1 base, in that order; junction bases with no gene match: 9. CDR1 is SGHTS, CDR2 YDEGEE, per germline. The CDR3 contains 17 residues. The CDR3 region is CASSRFLGTGNTGELFF. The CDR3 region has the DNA TGTGCCAGCAGCCGATTTCTGGGGACAGGGAACACCGGGGAGCTGTTTTTT.

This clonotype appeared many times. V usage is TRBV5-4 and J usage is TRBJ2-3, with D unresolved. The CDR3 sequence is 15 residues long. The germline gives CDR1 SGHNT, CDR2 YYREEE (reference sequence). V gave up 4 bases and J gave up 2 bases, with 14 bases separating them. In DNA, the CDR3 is TGTGCCAGCAGCCTTGACACACGAACCACAGATACGCAGTATTTT. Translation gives CASSLDTRTTDTQYF.

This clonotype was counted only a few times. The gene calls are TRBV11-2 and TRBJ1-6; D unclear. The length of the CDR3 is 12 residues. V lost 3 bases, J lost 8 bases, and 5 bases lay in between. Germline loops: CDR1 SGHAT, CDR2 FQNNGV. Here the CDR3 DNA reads TGTGCCAGCAGCTTCGATTATTCACCCCTCCACTTT. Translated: CASSFDYSPLHF.

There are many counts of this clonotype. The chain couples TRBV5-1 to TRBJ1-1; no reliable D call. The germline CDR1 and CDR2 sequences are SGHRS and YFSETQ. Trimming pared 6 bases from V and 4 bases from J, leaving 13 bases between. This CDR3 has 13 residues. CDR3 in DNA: TGCGCCAGCAAGATAGGGCGCGGCACTGAAGCTTTCTTT. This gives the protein CASKIGRGTEAFF.

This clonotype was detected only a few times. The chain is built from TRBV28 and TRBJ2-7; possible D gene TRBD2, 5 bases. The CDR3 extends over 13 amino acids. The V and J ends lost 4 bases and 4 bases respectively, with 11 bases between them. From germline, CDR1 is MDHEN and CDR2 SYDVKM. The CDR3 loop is CASSSLRGYEQYF. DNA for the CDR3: TGTGCCAGCAGTTCTCTCCGGGGATACGAGCAGTACTTC.

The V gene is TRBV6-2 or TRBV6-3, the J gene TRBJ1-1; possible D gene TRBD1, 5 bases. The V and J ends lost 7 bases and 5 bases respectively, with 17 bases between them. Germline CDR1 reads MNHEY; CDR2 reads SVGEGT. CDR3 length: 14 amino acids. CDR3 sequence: CASTIQASGTEAFF. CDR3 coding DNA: TGTGCCAGCACCATACAGGCGTCGGGTACTGAAGCTTTCTTT.